Listed here is a single TCR beta chain. Its matching antigen is unknown. Germline lookup yields CDR1 SGHNT and CDR2 YYREEE (reference sequence). The CDR3 spans 15 residues. J was trimmed by 6 bases and V by 0 bases; bases with no gene match: 6. This table comes from immunoSEQ multiplex PCR, and its TCRdb copy is limited to in-frame clones, with some not included. The table lists 13,000 to 15,000 clones, around 94% of them singletons. The data were taken from a study of graft-versus-host responses after intestinal transplantation. In the study overall: Multivisceral, liver-intestinal, or isolated intestinal transplants were performed in recipients. Anti-thymocyte globulin induction, then tacrolimus and steroids for about three years, went to all recipients. Study-wide points: Recipient marrow harbored GvH clones, some of which surfaced first in ileum or blood.

This chain connects TRBV5-4 to TRBJ2-7; 10 nucleotides line up with TRBD2. Material: PBMCs, obtained 9 days after transplant. The source of this sequence is a human patient who received an intestinal transplant, so some T cells may come from the graft donor. The CDR3: CASSLDLAGASEQYF. Written as DNA, the CDR3 is TGTGCCAGCAGCTTGGATCTAGCGGGAGCCTCCGAGCAGTACTTC.